One sample yielded the 19 T cell receptor beta chains listed below, sequenced in a study of shared clonotypes between healthy human individuals. Clones were read by immunoSEQ multiplex PCR, and TCRdb kept only the in-frame ones, dropping some. The profile shows 900,000 to 1,200,000 clones, around 78% of them singletons. The sample taken for sequencing was memory CD4+ T cells from PBMCs. Stated subset: CD45RA-negative fraction. The source of these receptors is a man younger than 35 in good health. Some clones in this sample may be carry-over from other donors' samples.

This clone has only one observation. The CDR3 spells CASSLSLGTGYTF. The CDR3 DNA follows: TGTGCCAGCAGTTTGTCACTGGGGACCGGCTACACCTTC. The chain recombines TRBV6-5 with TRBJ1-2, with D maybe TRBD1 (5 bases). The V and J ends lost 4 bases and 8 bases respectively, with 14 bases between them. The CDR3 has 13 residues. The germline gives CDR1 MNHEY, CDR2 SVGAGI.

This clone was observed a handful of times. This chain connects TRBV2 to TRBJ2-6; TRBD2 is a possible D gene (6 bases). V shed 8 bases and J shed 6 bases, with 11 bases lying between them. The CDR3 has 13 residues. Germline values: CDR1 SNHLY, CDR2 FYNNEI. CDR3 coding DNA: TGTGCCAGCGGAGGGTCCGAGGCCAACGTCCTGACTTTC. Amino acid sequence: CASGGSEANVLTF.

The chain couples TRBV2 to TRBJ2-6; no clear D. V lost 4 bases, J lost 0 bases, and 7 bases lay in between. The CDR3 totals 15 residues. From germline, CDR1 is SNHLY and CDR2 FYNNEI. The CDR3 region is CASSGSTSGANVLTF. CDR3 nucleotide sequence: TGTGCCAGCAGTGGTTCAACCTCTGGGGCCAACGTCCTGACTTTC.

The chain recombines TRBV21-1 with TRBJ1-5. TRBV21-1 is designated a pseudogene. The CDR3 has 13 amino acids. CDR3 nucleotides: TGTGCCAGCAGCCCGACTAGCAATCAGCCCCAGCATTTT. Its protein product is CASSPTSNQPQHF.

In the case of this clone: The same CDR3 also results from other DNA sequences found in this sample. Here the CDR3 reads CASSLSSSGNTIYF. The DNA of the CDR3 is TGTGCCAGCAGTTTGTCGAGCTCTGGAAACACCATATATTTT. The chain couples TRBV28 to TRBJ1-3; D is unclear. Germline-derived CDR1 and CDR2 are MDHEN and SYDVKM. Between the trimmed V and J ends, which lost 3 bases and 0 bases, there was a span of 6 bases. This CDR3 has 14 amino acids.

This chain connects TRBV28 to TRBJ2-5, with D perhaps TRBD1 (6 bases). The germline CDR1 and CDR2 sequences are MDHEN and SYDVKM. CDR3 length: 13 amino acids. V was cut by 10 bases and J by 3 bases, with 15 bases left in between. This CDR3 is CATRNGGEETQYF. CDR3 in DNA: TGTGCCACCAGGAATGGGGGCGAAGAGACCCAGTACTTC.

This clone was recorded a few times. This may come from a read error, since a much larger clone is one base off. This sample also contains other DNA sequences that code for the same CDR3. The gene calls are TRBV7-9 and TRBJ2-3; D unclear. CDR3 length equals 11 residues. V was shortened by 5 bases and J by 2 bases, with 2 bases between the two germline ends. From germline, CDR1 is SEHNR and CDR2 FQNEAQ (reference sequence). CDR3 residues: CASSPTDTQYF. The DNA of the CDR3 is TGTGCCAGCAGCCCCACAGATACGCAGTATTTT.

The sample holds a few counts of this clone. CDR3 bases: TGCGCCAGCAGCTCGGTTAGCGGGACACACGAGCAGTACTTC. Amino acids: CASSSVSGTHEQYF. V usage is TRBV5-1 and J usage is TRBJ2-7, with 8 bases lining up with TRBD2. After removal of 3 bases from V and 5 bases from J, the junction contained 7 bases not matched to a gene. The CDR3 runs 14 residues. CDR1 SGHRS and CDR2 YFSETQ come from the germline V gene.

This sequence joins TRBV6-5 and TRBJ2-3; D unresolved. The CDR3 is 15 residues long. CDR1 is MNHEY and CDR2 is SVGAGI in the germline V gene. V was trimmed by 5 bases and J by 0 bases, leaving 12 bases between them. DNA of the CDR3: TGTGCCAGCAGTCCTCGGACGGATAGCACAGATACGCAGTATTTT. This translates into CASSPRTDSTDTQYF.

This chain uses TRBV7-3 with TRBJ2-5; TRBD2 aligns across 15 bases. Losses at the gene ends were 3 bases for V and 3 bases for J; bases not matched to a gene: 2. The CDR3 consists of 16 residues. The germline V gene encodes CDR1 SGHTA and CDR2 FQGTGA. CDR3 sequence (DNA): TGTGCCAGCAGCTTGGGACTAGCGGGGGGTAAAGAGACCCAGTACTTC. It yields the protein CASSLGLAGGKETQYF.

This clone showed up just a few times. The chain links TRBV7-3 to TRBJ2-5, with D hard to call. Trimming stripped 4 bases from V and 5 bases from J, with 17 bases between. The CDR3 runs to 15 residues. The germline V gene encodes CDR1 SGHTA and CDR2 FQGTGA. The chain's CDR3 is CASSSSGGQVETQYF. DNA of the CDR3: TGTGCCAGCAGCTCATCTGGCGGCCAGGTGGAGACCCAGTACTTC.

This sequence joins TRBV7-8 and TRBJ2-1; no definite D call. The CDR3 loop spans 12 amino acids. The germline gives CDR1 SGHVS, CDR2 FQNEAQ. The V end lost 2 bases, the J end lost 6 bases, and 5 bases lay between the germline ends. This CDR3 is CASSLFANEQFF. For the CDR3, the DNA is TGTGCCAGCAGCTTATTTGCCAATGAGCAGTTCTTC.

The DNA of the CDR3 is TGTGCCAGCAGCGATCCAAGCGCTAACAGGGAGCTTATTTCTAACTATGGCTACACCTTC. It specifies CASSDPSANRELISNYGYTF. This chain joins TRBV9 and TRBJ1-2, with D possibly matching TRBD1 (6 bases). The V and J ends lost 3 bases and 0 bases respectively, with 27 bases between them. CDR1 and CDR2 from the germline V gene are SGDLS and YYNGEE. The CDR3 loop spans 20 amino acids.

The V and J genes are TRBV7-9 and TRBJ2-3; 8 bases line up with TRBD2. Germline CDR1 SEHNR, CDR2 FQNEAQ (reference sequence). With V trimmed by 6 bases and J by 6 bases, 2 bases remained unmatched. The length of the CDR3 is 12 residues. CDR3 region: CASRRGGDTQYF. The CDR3 DNA reads TGTGCCAGCAGGCGCGGGGGGGATACGCAGTATTTT.

The chain is built from TRBV6-1 and TRBJ1-2; no clear D gene. CDR1 is MNHNS and CDR2 is SASEGT in the germline V gene. V gave up 1 base and J gave up 7 bases, with 19 bases separating them. The CDR3 totals 16 residues. CDR3 protein: CASSEEWSWPAAGYTF. The CDR3 bases are TGTGCCAGCAGTGAAGAGTGGAGTTGGCCTGCGGCTGGCTACACCTTC.

A few counts support this clone. It may be a read error: a sequence one base away is much more abundant. The V and J genes are TRBV2 and TRBJ2-5; D gene uncertain. The tail of the sequence fits TRBJ2-7 better, so the J call may be wrong. The CDR3 is made up of 11 amino acids. Germline V lookup: CDR1 SNHLY, CDR2 FYNNEI. The CDR3 loop reads CASSVSYEQYF. The CDR3 bases are TGTGCCAGCAGTGTCTCCTACGAGCAGTACTTC.

This clone was observed once. This chain links TRBV19 with TRBJ2-5; weak D call: TRBD1 (5 bases). Trimming stripped 5 bases from V and 1 base from J, with 14 bases between. In germline, CDR1 is LNHDA, CDR2 SQIVND (reference sequence). The CDR3 totals 15 residues. CDR3 sequence reads: CASSQGWTPQETQYF. The CDR3, as DNA: TGTGCCAGTAGTCAGGGTTGGACACCCCAAGAGACCCAGTACTTC.

This clone occurred a few times. This CDR3 is also generated by other DNA sequences in the sample. The rearrangement joins TRBV27 to TRBJ2-5; the match to TRBD1 covers 8 bases. There are 15 residues in the CDR3. J lost 5 bases, V lost 0 bases, and 5 bases had no gene match. Per germline, CDR1 MNHEY and CDR2 SMNVEV (reference sequence). The CDR3 is CASSLSGTGWETQYF. CDR3 nucleotides: TGTGCCAGCAGTTTATCAGGGACAGGTTGGGAGACCCAGTACTTC.

This chain joins TRBV28 and TRBJ2-3; the match to TRBD2 covers 11 bases. The ends lost 6 bases at V and 12 bases at J; junction bases unmatched: 5. Per germline, CDR1 MDHEN and CDR2 SYDVKM. This CDR3 comprises 12 residues. The CDR3 DNA is TGTGCCAGCAGATTACTAGCGGGAGTCCAGTATTTT. Residues: CASRLLAGVQYF. Filled out from reference TRBV28 and TRBJ2-3, the complete variable domain reads DVKVTQSSRYLVKRTGEKVFLECVQDMDHENMFWYRQDPGLGLRLIYFSYDVKMKEKGDIPEGYSVSREKKERFSLILESASTNQTSMYLCASRLLAGVQYFGPGTRLTVL.